Given below is one TCR beta chain in context. What it recognizes is unknown. Germline and junction disagree at one end, which may indicate a read error. All donors came from Russia, were Caucasian and healthy, and spanned ages roughly 6 to 100. Every participating donor contributed 8.5 to 10 milliliters of peripheral blood through a draw. This sample is drawn from a study of blood T cells in healthy people across ages. Study-level findings and limits: While age rose, TCR beta diversity per million T cells dropped in a roughly linear way.

This CDR3 is built from 14 residues. Germline V gene sequence: CDR1 DFQATT, CDR2 SNEGSKA (reference sequence). PCR was performed a second time for roughly 7 to 12 cycles using a sample-barcoded 5' primer and a J-beta primer mix. TCRdb called the 5' RACE reads again in MiXCR, with one record for every CDR3 protein. Found here are roughly 800,000 distinct CDR3 sequences, 58% of them singletons; the top ten hold 20% to 25%. This TCR came from a man aged 25-40 years in good health. The chain has TRBV20-1 and TRBJ2-7, with 10 positions matching TRBD1. Sequences were obtained from blood. The CDR3, as DNA: TGCAGTGCAAGAGGGGGGACAGGGGCCTACGAGCAGTACTTC. Protein: CSARGGTGAYEQYF.